This T cell receptor beta chain emerged from a study of graft-versus-host responses after intestinal transplantation. Across the whole study: As for transplant type, recipients had multivisceral, liver-intestinal, or isolated intestinal grafts. Induction using anti-thymocyte globulin, followed by tacrolimus and steroids for two to four years, was given to all recipients.

A word on this clone: Its antigen is undetermined.

The CDR3 covers 13 residues. V lost 3 bases to trimming and J lost 3 bases, with 9 bases between them. CDR1 SGHVS and CDR2 FNYEAQ come from the germline V gene. The table came from immunoSEQ multiplex PCR; TCRdb's copy has only in-frame clones and leaves some out. This table has 95,000 to 150,000 clones, around 95% appearing once. Regarding the study as a whole: The authors found GvH clones in recipient marrow, some appearing first in ileum or blood. In patients with graft-donor T cell macrochimerism, allograft graft-versus-host to host-versus-graft clonal ratios were high.

Sequencing used unstimulated CD8+ T cells sorted from spleen or lymph node cells, obtained before intestinal transplant. The receptor's source is a human donor who received an intestinal transplant. The chain carries TRBV7-6 and TRBJ2-7, with a possible D match to TRBD1 (5 bases). CDR3 nucleotide sequence: TGTGCCAGCAGCTTGAGACAGAGCTACGAGCAGTACTTC. Translated, it gives CASSLRQSYEQYF.